In this sample, the clone carrying this T cell receptor beta chain turned up once. These data originate in a study of blood T cell repertoires in COVID-19. Study information: PBMCs, B-cell-depleted T cells, or T cells were the source of the cDNA or gDNA that made up the material.

Germline CDR1 MNHEY, CDR2 SVGAGI. The V and J ends lost 6 bases and 3 bases respectively, with 15 bases between them. The CDR3 consists of 15 residues. Patients from Seattle were sampled longitudinally, starting during active infection. Authors' data handling: It was from reference gene primer amplification that nucleated cell counts were estimated. Using immunoSEQ multiplex PCR, the repertoire was profiled, and TCRdb retains in-frame clones only, with some absent. From that table come the V and J calls and clone size; the DNA was used to work out D and trimming. The data show 200,000 to 250,000 clones, with 80% to 95% seen just once and around 0.84% held by the top ten.

The material sequenced was peripheral blood. This TCR derives from a man aged 55-75 years with COVID-19, enrolled during active disease. The rearrangement uses TRBV6-5 and TRBJ1-5, with D maybe TRBD1 (6 bases). CDR3: CASSSGQIDNQPQHF. The DNA for the CDR3 is TGTGCCAGCAGCAGCGGACAGATTGACAATCAGCCCCAGCATTTT.